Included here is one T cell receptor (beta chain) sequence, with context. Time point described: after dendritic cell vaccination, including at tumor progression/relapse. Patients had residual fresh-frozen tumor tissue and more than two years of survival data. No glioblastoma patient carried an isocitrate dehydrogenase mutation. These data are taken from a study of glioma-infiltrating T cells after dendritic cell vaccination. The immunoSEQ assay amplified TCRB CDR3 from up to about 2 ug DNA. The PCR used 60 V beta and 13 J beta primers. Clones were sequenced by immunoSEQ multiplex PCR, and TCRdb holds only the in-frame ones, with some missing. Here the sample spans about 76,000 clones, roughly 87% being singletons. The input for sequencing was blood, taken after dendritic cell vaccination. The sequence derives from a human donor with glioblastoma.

The CDR3 DNA reads TGTGCCAGTAGTATAGTCCTGAGAGCTAACTACTACAATGAGCAGTTCTTC. This encodes CASSIVLRANYYNEQFF. The rearrangement joins TRBV19 to TRBJ2-1; D is undetermined. Trimming shortened V by 1 base and J by 3 bases, and 16 bases separated the two germline ends. The CDR3 is made up of 17 amino acids. In germline, CDR1 is LNHDA, CDR2 SQIVND (reference sequence).